This TCR beta chain emerged from a study of cytotoxic CD8 clonotypes in ibrutinib-treated CLL. As for the study in general: By median roughly 5.5 years, around twelve had progressed and some 14 stayed remitted; responses had been 2 complete and roughly 25 partial.

Study observations and caveats: Sustained-remission patients were sampled at one set of times and progressing patients at different ones. Clonotypes that were public were uncommon, and they contracted or stayed stable on treatment.

Turning to this clone: Its target is unknown.

Targeted sequencing depth ranged from 1 in 200,000 to 1 in 1 million T cells. Assay: immunoSEQ multiplex PCR; the TCRdb copy retains only in-frame clones and omits some. The data contain under 300,000 clones, 60% to 80% of them singletons. The source is a human donor with chronic lymphocytic leukemia. The specimen comprised PBMCs, sampled at disease progression, from a patient treated with ibrutinib.

CDR3 DNA sequence: TGTGCCAGTAGTCCTAAGGGGGGGGACCTAGATACGCAGTATTTT. It codes for CASSPKGGDLDTQYF. This chain links TRBV19 with TRBJ2-3, with D possibly being TRBD2 (7 bases). V was trimmed by 5 bases and J by 5 bases, leaving 17 bases between them. This CDR3 is built from 15 residues. Germline CDR1 reads LNHDA; CDR2 reads SQIVND (reference sequence).